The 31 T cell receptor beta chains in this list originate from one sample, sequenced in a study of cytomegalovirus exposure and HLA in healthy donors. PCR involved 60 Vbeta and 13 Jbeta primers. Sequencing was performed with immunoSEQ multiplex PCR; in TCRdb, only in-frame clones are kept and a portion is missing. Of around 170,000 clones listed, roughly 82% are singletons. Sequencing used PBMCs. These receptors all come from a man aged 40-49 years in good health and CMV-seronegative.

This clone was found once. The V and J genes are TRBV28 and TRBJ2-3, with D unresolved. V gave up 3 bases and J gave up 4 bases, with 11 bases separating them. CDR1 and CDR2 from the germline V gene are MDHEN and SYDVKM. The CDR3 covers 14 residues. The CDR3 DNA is TGTGCCAGCAGTTTCGAACTGGTGGCAGATACGCAGTATTTT. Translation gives CASSFELVADTQYF.

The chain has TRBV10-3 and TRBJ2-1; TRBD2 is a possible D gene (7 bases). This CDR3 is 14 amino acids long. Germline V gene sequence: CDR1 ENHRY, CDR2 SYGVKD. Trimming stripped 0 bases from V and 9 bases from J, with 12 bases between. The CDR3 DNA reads TGTGCCATCAGTGAGTCAGGGGGGGCGGGTGAGCAGTTCTTC. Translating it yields CAISESGGAGEQFF.

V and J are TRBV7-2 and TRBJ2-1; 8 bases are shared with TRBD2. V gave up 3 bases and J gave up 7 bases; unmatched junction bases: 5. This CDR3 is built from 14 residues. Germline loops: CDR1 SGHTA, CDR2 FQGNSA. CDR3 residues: CASSLDRGGNEQFF. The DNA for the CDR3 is TGTGCCAGCAGCTTGGACCGGGGGGGAAATGAGCAGTTCTTC.

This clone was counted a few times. The CDR3 region is CSVESGGKNIQYF. CDR3 sequence (DNA): TGCAGCGTTGAATCAGGGGGTAAAAACATTCAGTACTTC. The chain is built from TRBV29-1 and TRBJ2-4; 7 bases line up with TRBD1. Germline V gene sequence: CDR1 SQVTM, CDR2 ANQGSEA. There are 13 residues in the CDR3. Unmatched junction bases numbered 2, after V lost 2 bases and J lost 4 bases.

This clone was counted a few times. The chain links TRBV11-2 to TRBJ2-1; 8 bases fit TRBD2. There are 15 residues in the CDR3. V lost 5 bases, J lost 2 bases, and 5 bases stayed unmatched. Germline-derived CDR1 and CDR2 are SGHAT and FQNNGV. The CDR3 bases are TGTGCCAGCAGCATAACTAGCGGAACCTACAATGAGCAGTTCTTC. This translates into CASSITSGTYNEQFF.

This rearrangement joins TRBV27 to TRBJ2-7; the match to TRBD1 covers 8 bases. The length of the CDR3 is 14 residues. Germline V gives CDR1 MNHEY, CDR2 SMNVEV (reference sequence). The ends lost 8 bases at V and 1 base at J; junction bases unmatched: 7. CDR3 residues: CASGRGQGSYEQYF. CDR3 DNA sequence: TGTGCCAGCGGACGCGGACAGGGTTCCTACGAGCAGTACTTC.

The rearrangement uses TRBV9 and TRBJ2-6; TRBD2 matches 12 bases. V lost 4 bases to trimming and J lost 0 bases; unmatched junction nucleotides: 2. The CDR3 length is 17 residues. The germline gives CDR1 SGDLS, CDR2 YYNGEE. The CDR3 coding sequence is TGTGCCAGCAGCCCGACTAGCGGGGGCTCTGGGGCCAACGTCCTGACTTTC. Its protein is CASSPTSGGSGANVLTF.

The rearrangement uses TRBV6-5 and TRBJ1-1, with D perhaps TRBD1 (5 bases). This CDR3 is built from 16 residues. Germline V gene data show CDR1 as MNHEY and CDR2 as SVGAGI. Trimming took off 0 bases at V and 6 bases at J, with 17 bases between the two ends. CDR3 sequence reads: CASSYSSPPGFAEAFF. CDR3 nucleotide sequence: TGTGCCAGCAGTTACTCATCCCCCCCAGGGTTCGCTGAAGCTTTCTTT.

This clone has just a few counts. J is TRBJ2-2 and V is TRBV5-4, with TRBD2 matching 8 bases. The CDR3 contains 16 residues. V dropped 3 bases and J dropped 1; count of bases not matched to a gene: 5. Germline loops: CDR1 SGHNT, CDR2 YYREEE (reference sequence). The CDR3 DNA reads TGTGCCAGCAGCTCATTAGCGGGGAGGAACACCGGGGAGCTGTTTTTT. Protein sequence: CASSSLAGRNTGELFF.

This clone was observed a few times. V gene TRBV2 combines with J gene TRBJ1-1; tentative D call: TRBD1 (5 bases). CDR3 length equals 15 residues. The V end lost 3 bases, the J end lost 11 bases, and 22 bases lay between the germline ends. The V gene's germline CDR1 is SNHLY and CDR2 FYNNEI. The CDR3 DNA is TGTGCCAGCAGTGATTCGACAGCCGGAAGGGCGGTGGCTTTCTTT. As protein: CASSDSTAGRAVAFF.

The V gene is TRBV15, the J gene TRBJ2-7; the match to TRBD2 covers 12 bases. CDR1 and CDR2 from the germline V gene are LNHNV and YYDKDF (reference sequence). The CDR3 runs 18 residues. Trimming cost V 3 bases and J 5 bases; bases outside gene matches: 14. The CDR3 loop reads CATSSPLGLAGGINEQYF. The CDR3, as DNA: TGTGCCACCAGCAGCCCCCTTGGGCTAGCGGGAGGGATAAACGAGCAGTACTTC.

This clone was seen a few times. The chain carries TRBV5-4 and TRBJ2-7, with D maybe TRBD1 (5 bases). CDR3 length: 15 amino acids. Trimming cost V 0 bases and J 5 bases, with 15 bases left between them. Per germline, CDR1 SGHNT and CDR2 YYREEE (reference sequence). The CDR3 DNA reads TGTGCCAGCAGCTTGGTAGGGGCCTATGCCCACGAGCAGTACTTC. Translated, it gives CASSLVGAYAHEQYF.

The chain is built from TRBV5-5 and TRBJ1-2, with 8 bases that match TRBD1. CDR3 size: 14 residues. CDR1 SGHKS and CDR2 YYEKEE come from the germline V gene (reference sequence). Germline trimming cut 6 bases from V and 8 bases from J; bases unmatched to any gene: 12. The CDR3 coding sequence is TGTGCCAGCAAGGTGGACAGGGCCGGGGGGGGCTACACCTTC. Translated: CASKVDRAGGGYTF.

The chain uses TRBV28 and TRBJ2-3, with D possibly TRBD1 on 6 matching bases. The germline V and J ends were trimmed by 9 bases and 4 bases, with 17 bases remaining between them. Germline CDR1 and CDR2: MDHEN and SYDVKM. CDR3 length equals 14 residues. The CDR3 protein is CASSPAGVADTQYF. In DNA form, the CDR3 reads TGTGCCAGTTCCCCCGCAGGGGTGGCAGATACGCAGTATTTT.

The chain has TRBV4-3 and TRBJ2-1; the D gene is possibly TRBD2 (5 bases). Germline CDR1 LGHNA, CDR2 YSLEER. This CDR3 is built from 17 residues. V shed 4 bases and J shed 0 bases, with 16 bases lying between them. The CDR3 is CASSPSSSLSSYNEQFF. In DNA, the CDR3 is TGCGCCAGCAGCCCTTCATCTAGCCTAAGCTCCTACAATGAGCAGTTCTTC.

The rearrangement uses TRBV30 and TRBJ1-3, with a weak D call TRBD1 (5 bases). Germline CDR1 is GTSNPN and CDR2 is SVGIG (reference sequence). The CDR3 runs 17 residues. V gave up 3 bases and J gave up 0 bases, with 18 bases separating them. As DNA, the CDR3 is TGTGCCTGGAGACCGCCAGGGAAGGCAGCCTCTGGAAACACCATATATTTT. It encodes CAWRPPGKAASGNTIYF.

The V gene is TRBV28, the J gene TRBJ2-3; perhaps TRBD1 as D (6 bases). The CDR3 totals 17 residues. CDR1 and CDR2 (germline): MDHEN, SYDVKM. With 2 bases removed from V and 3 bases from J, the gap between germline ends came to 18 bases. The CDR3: CASSLPTGPKRTDTQYF. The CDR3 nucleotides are TGTGCCAGCAGTTTACCTACAGGGCCGAAGAGGACAGATACGCAGTATTTT.

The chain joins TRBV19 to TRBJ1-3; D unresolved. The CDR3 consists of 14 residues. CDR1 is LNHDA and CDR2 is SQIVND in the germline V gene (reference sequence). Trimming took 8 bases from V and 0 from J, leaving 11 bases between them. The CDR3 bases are TGTGCCAGTGCAACTCGGAGCTCTGGAAACACCATATATTTT. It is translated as CASATRSSGNTIYF.

CDR3 in DNA: TGTGCCTGGGTATCAGGGAACTTGGATGGCTACACCTTC. Translated, it gives CAWVSGNLDGYTF. V usage is TRBV30 and J usage is TRBJ1-2, with D perhaps TRBD1 (5 bases). Trimming removed 5 bases at V and 6 bases at J, with 16 bases between. The length of the CDR3 is 13 residues. Germline V gives CDR1 GTSNPN, CDR2 SVGIG (reference sequence).

The CDR3 is CASSQDWGVISGNTIYF. DNA for the CDR3: TGTGCCAGCAGCCAAGACTGGGGGGTTATCTCTGGAAACACCATATATTTT. The chain has TRBV14 and TRBJ1-3; possible D gene TRBD1, 5 bases. V dropped 0 bases and J dropped 0 bases, with 12 bases sitting between them. The CDR3 has 17 residues. The germline V gene has CDR1 SGHDN and CDR2 FVKESK.

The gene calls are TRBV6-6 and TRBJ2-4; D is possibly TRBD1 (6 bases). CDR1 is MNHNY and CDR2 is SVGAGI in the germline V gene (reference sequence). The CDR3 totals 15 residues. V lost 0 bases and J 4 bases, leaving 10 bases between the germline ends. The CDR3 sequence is CASSYSGQGKNIQYF. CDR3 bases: TGTGCCAGCAGTTACTCTGGGCAGGGGAAAAACATTCAGTACTTC.

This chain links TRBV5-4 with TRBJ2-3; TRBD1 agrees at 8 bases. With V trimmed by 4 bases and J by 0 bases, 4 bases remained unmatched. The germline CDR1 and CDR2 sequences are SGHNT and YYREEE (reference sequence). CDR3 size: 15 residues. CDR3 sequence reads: CASSRQGASTDTQYF. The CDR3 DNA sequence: TGTGCCAGCAGCCGCCAGGGGGCTAGCACAGATACGCAGTATTTT.

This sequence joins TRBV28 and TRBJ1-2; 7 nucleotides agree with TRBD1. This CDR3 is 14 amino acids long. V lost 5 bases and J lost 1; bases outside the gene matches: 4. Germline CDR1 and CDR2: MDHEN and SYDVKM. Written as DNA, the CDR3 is TGTGCCAGCAGTCCCGGGGACAGTAACTATGGCTACACCTTC. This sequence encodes CASSPGDSNYGYTF.

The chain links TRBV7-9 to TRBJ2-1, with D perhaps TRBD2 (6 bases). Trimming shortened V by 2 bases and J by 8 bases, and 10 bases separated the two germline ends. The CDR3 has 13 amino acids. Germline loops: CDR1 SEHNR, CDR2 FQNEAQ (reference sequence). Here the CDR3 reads CASSLTGEDEQFF. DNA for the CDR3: TGTGCCAGCAGCTTAACGGGAGAAGATGAGCAGTTCTTC.

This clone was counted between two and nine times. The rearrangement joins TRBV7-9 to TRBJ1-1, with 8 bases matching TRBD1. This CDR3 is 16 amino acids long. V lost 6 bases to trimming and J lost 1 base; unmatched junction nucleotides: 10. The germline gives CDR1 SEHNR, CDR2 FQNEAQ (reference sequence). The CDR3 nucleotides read TGTGCCAGCAGTTCGATACAGGGGGGCCAGAACACTGAAGCTTTCTTT. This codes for CASSSIQGGQNTEAFF.

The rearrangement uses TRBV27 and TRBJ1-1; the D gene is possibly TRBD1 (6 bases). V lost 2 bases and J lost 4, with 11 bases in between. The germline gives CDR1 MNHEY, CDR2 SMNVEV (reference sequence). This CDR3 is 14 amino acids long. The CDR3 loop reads CASSLEGRGTEAFF. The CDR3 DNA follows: TGTGCCAGCAGTTTAGAGGGCAGGGGCACTGAAGCTTTCTTT.

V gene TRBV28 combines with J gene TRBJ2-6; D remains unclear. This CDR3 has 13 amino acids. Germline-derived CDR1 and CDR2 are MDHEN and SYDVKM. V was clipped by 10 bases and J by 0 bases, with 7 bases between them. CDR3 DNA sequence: TGTGCCACTAAGATCTCTGGGGCCAACGTCCTGACTTTC. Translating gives CATKISGANVLTF. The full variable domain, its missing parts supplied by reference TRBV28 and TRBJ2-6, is DVKVTQSSRYLVKRTGEKVFLECVQDMDHENMFWYRQDPGLGLRLIYFSYDVKMKEKGDIPEGYSVSREKKERFSLILESASTNQTSMYLCATKISGANVLTFGAGSRLTVL.

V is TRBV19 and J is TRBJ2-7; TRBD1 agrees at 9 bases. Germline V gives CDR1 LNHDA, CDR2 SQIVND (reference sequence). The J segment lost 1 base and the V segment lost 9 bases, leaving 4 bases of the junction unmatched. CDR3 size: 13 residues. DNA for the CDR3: TGTGCCAGCCGACAGGGGGGATCCTACGAGCAGTACTTC. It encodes CASRQGGSYEQYF.

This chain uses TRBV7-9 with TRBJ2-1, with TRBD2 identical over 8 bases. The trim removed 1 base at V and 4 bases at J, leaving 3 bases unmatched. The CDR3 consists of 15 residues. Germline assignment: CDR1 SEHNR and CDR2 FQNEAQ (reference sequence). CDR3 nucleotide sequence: TGTGCCAGCAGCTTAGAAACTAGCGGTTACAATGAGCAGTTCTTC. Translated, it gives CASSLETSGYNEQFF.

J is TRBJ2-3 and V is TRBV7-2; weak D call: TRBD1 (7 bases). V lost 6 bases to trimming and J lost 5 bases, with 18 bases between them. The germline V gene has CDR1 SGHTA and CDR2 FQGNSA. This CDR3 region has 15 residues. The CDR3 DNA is TGTGCCAGCAGATCCAAGGGGGCGGAGGGAGATACGCAGTATTTT. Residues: CASRSKGAEGDTQYF.

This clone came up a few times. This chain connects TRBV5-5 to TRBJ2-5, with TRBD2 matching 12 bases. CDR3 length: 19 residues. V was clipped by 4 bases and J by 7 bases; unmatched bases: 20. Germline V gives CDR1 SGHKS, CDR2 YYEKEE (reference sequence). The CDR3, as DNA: TGTGCCAGCAGCCCTACACCGAGAACTAGCGGGGGGTCCAGGGGGACCCAGTACTTC. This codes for CASSPTPRTSGGSRGTQYF.